A selection of T cell receptor beta chains follows, all from one sample in a study of regulatory T cells in long-lasting Graves disease. MiXCR was run by TCRdb on the multiplex PCR reads, yielding one entry per CDR3 protein. The sample lists approximately 300,000 distinct CDR3 sequences; over 15% were seen once. The material was peripheral blood mononuclear cells (PBMCs), obtained at new diagnosis, from a patient treated with antithyroid drugs. Receptors were obtained from a female donor with Graves disease. Each CDR3 is given with its conserved first and last residue. The D gene is left open where the match is weak. Clone sizes are given selectively: once, few, many, or a class where the clone is expanded.

J,V,D,size,DNA,CDR3
TRBJ2-3,TRBV10-1,.,many,TGCGCTACCACAGGTTCAGCCCTTGTCACAGATACGCAGTATTTT,CATTGSALVTDTQYF
TRBJ2-7,TRBV28,TRBD1,once,TGTGCCAGCACCCCCTGGGACAGGGGTTACGAGCAGTACTTC,CASTPWDRGYEQYF
TRBJ2-1,TRBV7-9,TRBD2,.,TGTGCCAGCAGCTTAGCCGTAGCGGGAGTGGACAATGAGCAGTTCTTC,CASSLAVAGVDNEQFF
TRBJ2-7,TRBV7-9,.,many,TGTGCCAGCAGCTCGGACTATAGAGACTCCTACGAGCAGTACTTC,CASSSDYRDSYEQYF
TRBJ2-7,TRBV11-2,TRBD1,.,TGTGCCAGCAGTTTGGACAGGGGGAAAGAGCAGTACTTC,CASSLDRGKEQYF
TRBJ2-5,TRBV7-2,.,.,TGTGCCAGCAGCCAAGGCGGTGGGGCCCTTAAAGAGACCCAGTACTTC,CASSQGGGALKETQYF
TRBJ2-7,TRBV12-3/TRBV12-4,.,many,TGTGCCAGCAGTTTTCAGGAGGAGGACGAGCAGTACTTC,CASSFQEEDEQYF
TRBJ1-1,TRBV6-1,.,many,TGTGCCAGCACCCCTACGGGACCCAAGAACACTGAAGCTTTCTTT,CASTPTGPKNTEAFF
TRBJ2-7,TRBV28,TRBD2,many,TGTGCCAGCAGTTTACAGGGACTAGTGGTTACCTACGAGCAGTACTTC,CASSLQGLVVTYEQYF
TRBJ2-1,TRBV24-1,.,many,TGTGCCACCAGTGATCAGGGGACGGCCCAGTTCTTC,CATSDQGTAQFF
TRBJ2-1,TRBV6-2/TRBV6-3,TRBD2,.,TGTGCCAGCAACCGACCGGCGGGAGATGAGCAGTTCTTC,CASNRPAGDEQFF
TRBJ2-7,TRBV20-1,.,.,TGCAGTGCTAGAGATACAGGACTACCGCCTCCCTACGAGCAGTACTTC,CSARDTGLPPPYEQYF
TRBJ2-1,TRBV15,.,many,TGTGCCACCAGCAGAGATGTTTCGCGTATGAGCTCCTACAATGAGCAGTTCTTC,CATSRDVSRMSSYNEQFF
TRBJ1-1,TRBV5-1,.,many,TGCGCCAGCAGCTTGGCCAGTTTGAACACTGAAGCTTTCTTT,CASSLASLNTEAFF
TRBJ1-1,TRBV7-9,TRBD1,.,TGTGCCAGCAGCTTAATCTTGCCCTGGACAGGGCTGAACACTGAAGCTTTCTTT,CASSLILPWTGLNTEAFF
TRBJ2-3,TRBV27,.,many,TGTGCCAGCAGTTTATGGGGTCCCACAGGTACGCAGTATTTT,CASSLWGPTGTQYF
TRBJ2-1,TRBV3-1,.,many,TGTGCCAGCAGCCAAGGTGGGAGGAACTACAATGAGCAGTTCTTC,CASSQGGRNYNEQFF
TRBJ2-3,TRBV28,.,many,TGCGCCAGCAGCCTTCGAGGGGACACAGATACGCAGTATTTT,CASSLRGDTDTQYF
TRBJ2-7,TRBV6-1,TRBD2,many,TGTGCCAGCAGACTTAGCGGGACCAGAAGGGACGAGCAGTACTTC,CASRLSGTRRDEQYF
TRBJ2-5,TRBV12-3/TRBV12-4,TRBD2,many,TGTGCCAGCCCCGTGCGGGAGGAGTTGCAAAAGACCCAGTACTTC,CASPVREELQKTQYF
TRBJ1-3,TRBV12-3/TRBV12-4,TRBD1,many,TGTGCCAGCAGTCTGGGGACAGGGAACGGAAACACCATATATTTT,CASSLGTGNGNTIYF
TRBJ2-1,TRBV20-1,TRBD2,.,TGCAGTGCTAGTCTCCATGGGAGGGCCGGCGCCTACAATGAGCAGTTCTTC,CSASLHGRAGAYNEQFF
TRBJ2-5,TRBV10-2,TRBD2,many,TGCGCCAGCAGTGAGCTAGCGGGAGGCCAAGAGACCCAGTACTTC,CASSELAGGQETQYF
TRBJ2-7,TRBV7-2,TRBD2,.,TGTGCCAGCAGACCGTCGGGGGGGCCGCCCGAGCAGTACTTC,CASRPSGGPPEQYF
TRBJ2-3,TRBV11-3,.,many,TGTGCCAGCAGCTTCGAGCTGGACAGCTCCACAGATACGCAGTATTTT,CASSFELDSSTDTQYF
TRBJ2-5,TRBV24-1,TRBD2,many,TGTGCCACCAGTGACCCAGGGACTAGCCATCAAGAGACCCAGTACTTC,CATSDPGTSHQETQYF
TRBJ2-3,TRBV5-1,TRBD2,few,TGCGCCAGCAGCTTGGTAGCGGGCCCCACAGATACGCAGTATTTT,CASSLVAGPTDTQYF
TRBJ2-1,TRBV27,TRBD2,.,TGTGCCAGCAGTGTCGGGACTAGCCTCTACAATGAGCAGTTCTTC,CASSVGTSLYNEQFF
TRBJ2-1,TRBV5-8,.,.,TGTGCCAGCAGCTCCGGGACGGCCGATTACAATGAGCAGTTCTTC,CASSSGTADYNEQFF
TRBJ2-5,TRBV5-4,TRBD2,few,TGTGCCAGCAGCTTGGATCGCGGGGGGCCCCAAGAGACCCAGTACTTC,CASSLDRGGPQETQYF
TRBJ2-2,TRBV2,TRBD1,many,TGTGCCAGCAGCGGACAGGCGGCGAACACCGGGGAGCTGTTTTTT,CASSGQAANTGELFF
TRBJ2-3,TRBV11-1,TRBD2,.,TGTGCCAGCAGCTCGTCCGACGTACTAGCGGGAAGAACAGATACGCAGTATTTT,CASSSSDVLAGRTDTQYF
TRBJ1-6,TRBV28,.,many,TGTGCCAGCAGTTGGGACAATAATTCACCCCTCCACTTT,CASSWDNNSPLHF
TRBJ2-1,TRBV7-9,.,few,TGTGCCAGCAGCCTAATGACCGGGCTCCTACCCAATGAGCAGTTCTTC,CASSLMTGLLPNEQFF
TRBJ1-2,TRBV5-8,TRBD1,few,TGTGCCAGCAGCTCAGACAGGGGGCAGGTCTATGGCTACACCTTC,CASSSDRGQVYGYTF
TRBJ2-3,TRBV7-2,.,many,TGTGCCAGCAGCTTATTTCTGACAGATACGCAGTATTTT,CASSLFLTDTQYF
TRBJ2-3,TRBV11-2,TRBD1,many,TGTGCCAGCCGACAGGGGATATGGGGTCCCCCAGATACGCAGTATTTT,CASRQGIWGPPDTQYF
TRBJ2-4,TRBV14,.,few,TGTGCCAGCAGCCAAGGAAGGAGGGCCGTGAAAAACATTCAGTACTTC,CASSQGRRAVKNIQYF
TRBJ1-2,TRBV19,.,many,TGTGCCAGTAGTATAGACCCCTCCGTAGGGGCCGACTATGGCTACACCTTC,CASSIDPSVGADYGYTF
TRBJ1-4,TRBV19,.,many,TGTGCCACCTCGATCGGGACGGCGCCCGAAAAACTGTTTTTT,CATSIGTAPEKLFF
TRBJ2-2,TRBV2,.,many,TGTGCCAGCAGGAATAGCGGGAACACCGGGGAGCTGTTTTTT,CASRNSGNTGELFF
TRBJ2-3,TRBV19,TRBD2,many,TGTGCCAAAGCGGGGGTAACGCAGTATTTT,CAKAGVTQYF
TRBJ2-5,TRBV24-1,.,many,TGTGCCACCAGTGATTTGGTGGAGACCCAGTACTTC,CATSDLVETQYF
TRBJ2-5,TRBV11-2,.,many,TGTGCCAGCAGCGGGGACACTCACCAAGAGACCCAGTACTTC,CASSGDTHQETQYF
TRBJ2-1,TRBV5-1,TRBD2,.,TGCGCCAGCAGCTTGGATAGCGGGAGGATGTATGAGCAGTTCTTC,CASSLDSGRMYEQFF
TRBJ2-1,TRBV6-5,.,many,TGTGCCAGCAGGTACGGGGTCGGACAGAGCTCCTACAATGAGCAGTTCTTC,CASRYGVGQSSYNEQFF
TRBJ2-7,TRBV13,TRBD2,few,TGTGCCAGCAGCTTAAGACTAGCGGGAGCCCACGAGCAGTACTTC,CASSLRLAGAHEQYF
TRBJ1-4,TRBV11-2,.,many,TGTGCCAGCAGCTTTACAGATATCGCAACTAATGAAAAACTGTTTTTT,CASSFTDIATNEKLFF
TRBJ1-5,TRBV15,TRBD1,.,TGTGCCACCAGCAGAGTCGGGACAGGGAAAAATCAGCCCCAGCATTTT,CATSRVGTGKNQPQHF